A selection of T cell receptor beta chains follows, all from one sample in a study of kidney transplant recipient with SARS-CoV-2 infection. Using its own MiXCR run on the reads, TCRdb lists one record per CDR3 protein. Seen here are 200,000 to 300,000 distinct CDR3 sequences, 29% observed once, and the top ten hold roughly 7%. The specimen was a blood sample, collected at baseline and between days 110 and 120 from a kidney transplant recipient. The receptors were gathered from a male patient aged 30 to 40 who had COVID-19 and was a kidney transplant recipient. Some T cells may be provided by the graft donor. The CDR3 runs from the conserved cysteine through the conserved F or W. A D gene is named only where the DNA matches it firmly. Only part of the rows carry a size: once, few, many, or a class if the clone is expanded.

clone_size: few
d_call: -
v_call: TRBV23-1
j_call: TRBJ1-1
cdr3_nt: TGCGCCAGCATCCCCCCCGGGGGTGGTGAAGCTTTCTTT
cdr3_aa: CASIPPGGGEAFF

clone_size: many
d_call: TRBD1
v_call: TRBV28
j_call: TRBJ2-7
cdr3_nt: TGTGCCAGCAGTACCGGGACAGCCTCCTACGAGCAGTACTTC
cdr3_aa: CASSTGTASYEQYF

clone_size: many
d_call: -
v_call: TRBV7-7
j_call: TRBJ1-2
cdr3_nt: TGTGCCAGCAGCGCCACTTCTAAGTGCCGAAAGACCTATGGCTACACCTTC
cdr3_aa: CASSATSKCRKTYGYTF

clone_size: many
d_call: -
v_call: TRBV25-1
j_call: TRBJ1-2
cdr3_nt: TGTGCCAGCAGTCAAACCCCAGAACTGGGAAAGACCTATGGCTACACCTTC
cdr3_aa: CASSQTPELGKTYGYTF

clone_size: -
d_call: -
v_call: TRBV7-9
j_call: TRBJ2-1
cdr3_nt: TGTGCCAGCAGCTTAGCGGAGGGGGATTGGGTTGGTGAGCAGCTCTTC
cdr3_aa: CASSLAEGDWVGEQLF

clone_size: few
d_call: -
v_call: TRBV20-1
j_call: TRBJ1-3
cdr3_nt: TGCAGTGCTAGCCCAGGGTTTGGTGGAAACACCATATATTTT
cdr3_aa: CSASPGFGGNTIYF

clone_size: -
d_call: -
v_call: TRBV11-2
j_call: TRBJ1-1
cdr3_nt: TGTGCCAGCAGCTTTGACAGTTTTGACACTGAAGCTTTCTTT
cdr3_aa: CASSFDSFDTEAFF

clone_size: few
d_call: TRBD2
v_call: TRBV25-1
j_call: TRBJ2-3
cdr3_nt: TGTGCCAGCAGTGAGCCTCGACTAGCGGGGATCACAGATACGCAGTATTTT
cdr3_aa: CASSEPRLAGITDTQYF

clone_size: many
d_call: -
v_call: TRBV29-1
j_call: TRBJ2-7
cdr3_nt: TGCAGCGTTCAGACAGGAACCTACGAGCAGTACTTC
cdr3_aa: CSVQTGTYEQYF

clone_size: many
d_call: -
v_call: TRBV3-1
j_call: TRBJ2-2
cdr3_nt: TGTGCCAGCAGCTTGACACGTCCCATTTCAGGCTTGACCGGGGAGCTGTTTTTT
cdr3_aa: CASSLTRPISGLTGELFF

clone_size: many
d_call: -
v_call: TRBV12-3/TRBV12-4
j_call: TRBJ1-1
cdr3_nt: TGTGCCAGCACCCTTTGGGGGTCTGAAGCTTTCTTT
cdr3_aa: CASTLWGSEAFF

clone_size: many
d_call: -
v_call: TRBV6-8
j_call: TRBJ1-2
cdr3_nt: TGTGCCAGCAGTATTACATTACGCTCTAGAAAGACCTATGGCTACACCTTC
cdr3_aa: CASSITLRSRKTYGYTF

clone_size: many
d_call: -
v_call: TRBV2
j_call: TRBJ2-7
cdr3_nt: TGTGCCAGCTTCGTCGGGACACGAACCTACGAGCAGTACTTC
cdr3_aa: CASFVGTRTYEQYF

clone_size: many
d_call: -
v_call: TRBV19
j_call: TRBJ1-2
cdr3_nt: TGTGCCAGTAGTGGAGAGCCGACAAATCGAAAGACCTATGGCTACACCTTC
cdr3_aa: CASSGEPTNRKTYGYTF

clone_size: many
d_call: -
v_call: TRBV2
j_call: TRBJ1-2
cdr3_nt: TGTGCCAGCAGGACAGGCACTCTAACGACTTATAGACGGGATGGCTACACCTTC
cdr3_aa: CASRTGTLTTYRRDGYTF

clone_size: many
d_call: -
v_call: TRBV15
j_call: TRBJ1-5
cdr3_nt: TGTGCCACCAGCAGAGAAGTACAGATAATAGGTCAGCCCCAGCATTTT
cdr3_aa: CATSREVQIIGQPQHF

clone_size: many
d_call: -
v_call: TRBV14
j_call: TRBJ2-5
cdr3_nt: TGTGCCAGCAGCCAGATACTAGCCCCGGAGACCCAGTACTTC
cdr3_aa: CASSQILAPETQYF

clone_size: few
d_call: -
v_call: TRBV27
j_call: TRBJ2-3
cdr3_nt: TGTGCCAGCAGTCTCCCCGGGTATACGCAGTATTTT
cdr3_aa: CASSLPGYTQYF

clone_size: many
d_call: -
v_call: TRBV15
j_call: TRBJ2-2
cdr3_nt: TGTGCCACCTTTAAAACGACCACCGGGGAGCTGTTTTTT
cdr3_aa: CATFKTTTGELFF

clone_size: many
d_call: -
v_call: TRBV6-4
j_call: TRBJ2-7
cdr3_nt: TGTGCCAGCAGTGATACGGCGGGAAACGAGCAGTACTTC
cdr3_aa: CASSDTAGNEQYF

clone_size: many
d_call: TRBD2
v_call: TRBV10-3
j_call: TRBJ2-1
cdr3_nt: TGTGCCATCAGTGGGACTAGCGGGAGTAGAGAGCAGTTCTTC
cdr3_aa: CAISGTSGSREQFF

clone_size: many
d_call: -
v_call: TRBV27
j_call: TRBJ1-2
cdr3_nt: TGTGCCAGCAGTCCTAACGGGTACTATGGCTACACCTTC
cdr3_aa: CASSPNGYYGYTF

clone_size: many
d_call: -
v_call: TRBV11-3
j_call: TRBJ2-7
cdr3_nt: TGTGCCAGCAGCTTAGGGGCAGGGAGGTACGAGCAGTACTTC
cdr3_aa: CASSLGAGRYEQYF

clone_size: -
d_call: TRBD2
v_call: TRBV10-3
j_call: TRBJ2-1
cdr3_nt: TGTGCCATCAGTGAAAGGACTAGCGGGAGCGGTGAGCAGTTCTTC
cdr3_aa: CAISERTSGSGEQFF